The 20 T cell receptor beta chains given below trace back to one sample, sequenced in a study of CD8 T cells in Susac syndrome. Roughly 0.45 to 1 ug RNA was reverse transcribed with random hexamers. TCRdb reprocessed the immunoSEQ multiplex PCR reads via MiXCR and lists one record per CDR3 protein. The sample holds around 170,000 distinct CDR3 sequences, about 96% seen once. Sequenced sample: CD4+ T cells from PBMCs. The receptor set was obtained from a human donor with Susac syndrome.

V is TRBV6-5 and J is TRBJ1-2, with D possibly being TRBD1 (6 bases). Looked up from germline, CDR1 is MNHEY and CDR2 is SVGAGI. The CDR3 contains 11 residues. Trimming cost V 6 bases and J 8 bases, with 10 bases left between them. The CDR3 coding sequence is TGTGCCAGCAGCAGGGGCGCGGGCTACACCTTC. Encoded protein: CASSRGAGYTF.

The chain joins TRBV3-1 to TRBJ2-5; D unclear. The V end lost 0 bases, the J end lost 6 bases, and 5 bases lay between the germline ends. The germline V gene encodes CDR1 LGHDT and CDR2 YNNKEL (reference sequence). The CDR3 extends over 12 amino acids. CDR3 sequence (DNA): TGTGCCAGCAGCCAAGATTTAAAGACCCAGTACTTC. This encodes CASSQDLKTQYF.

This clonotype was seen once. This sequence joins TRBV27 and TRBJ2-4, with D hard to call. This CDR3 comprises 16 residues. Germline V gene lookup returns CDR1 MNHEY and CDR2 SMNVEV (reference sequence). Trimming stripped 7 bases from V and 0 bases from J, with 16 bases between. CDR3 DNA sequence: TGTGCCAGCACCACACACCAGGACCTAGCCAAAAACATTCAGTACTTC. Translated: CASTTHQDLAKNIQYF.

V gene TRBV3-1 combines with J gene TRBJ2-2; D gene uncertain. Trimming removed 5 bases at V and 0 bases at J, with 7 bases between. Germline assignment: CDR1 LGHDT and CDR2 YNNKEL (reference sequence). This CDR3 region has 14 residues. The DNA of the CDR3 is TGTGCCAGCAGCACGCTAGCGAACACCGGGGAGCTGTTTTTT. Residues: CASSTLANTGELFF.

The chain employs TRBV3-1 and TRBJ2-6; D is ambiguous. The V end was cut by 1 base, the J end by 4 bases, with 14 bases between. Germline CDR1 is LGHDT and CDR2 is YNNKEL (reference sequence). The CDR3 runs 17 residues. The CDR3 spells CASSQVWSSTGANVLTF. The CDR3 region has the DNA TGTGCCAGCAGCCAAGTTTGGTCTTCAACCGGGGCCAACGTCCTGACTTTC.

V usage is TRBV20-1 and J usage is TRBJ2-3; D possibly corresponds to TRBD2 (7 bases). Trimming cost V 3 bases and J 3 bases, with 19 bases left between them. Germline CDR1 and CDR2: DFQATT and SNEGSKA (reference sequence). This CDR3 is 16 amino acids long. The CDR3 loop is CSASLSGGLRTDTQYF. The DNA of the CDR3 is TGCAGTGCTAGTTTGTCCGGGGGGCTGCGAACAGATACGCAGTATTTT.

The chain has TRBV30 and TRBJ2-1; possible D gene TRBD2, 6 bases. The CDR3 loop spans 15 amino acids. Germline values: CDR1 GTSNPN, CDR2 SVGIG (reference sequence). V was cut by 1 base and J by 3 bases, with 13 bases left in between. CDR3 sequence: CAWSAGTGNYNEQFF. DNA of the CDR3: TGTGCCTGGAGTGCCGGGACTGGGAACTACAATGAGCAGTTCTTC. Complete variable domain (other parts from reference TRBV30 and TRBJ2-1): SQTIHQWPATLVQPVGSPLSLECTVEGTSNPNLYWYRQAAGRGLQLLFYSVGIGQISSEVPQNLSASRPQDRQFILSSKKLLLSDSGFYLCAWSAGTGNYNEQFFGPGTRLTVL.

The chain couples TRBV28 to TRBJ2-3; TRBD2 agrees at 7 bases. Trimming at V came to 5 bases and at J to 8 bases, leaving 1 base not matched to a gene. The CDR3 has 11 amino acids. Germline V gene sequence: CDR1 MDHEN, CDR2 SYDVKM. The CDR3 sequence is CASSGGGTQYF. In DNA form, the CDR3 reads TGTGCCAGCAGTGGGGGGGGTACGCAGTATTTT. Full variable domain (remainder filled in from reference TRBV28 and TRBJ2-3): DVKVTQSSRYLVKRTGEKVFLECVQDMDHENMFWYRQDPGLGLRLIYFSYDVKMKEKGDIPEGYSVSREKKERFSLILESASTNQTSMYLCASSGGGTQYFGPGTRLTVL.

The chain has TRBV20-1 and TRBJ2-5, with 7 bases matching TRBD2. The CDR3 is made up of 17 amino acids. From germline, CDR1 is DFQATT and CDR2 SNEGSKA (reference sequence). The ends lost 2 bases at V and 1 base at J; junction bases unmatched: 13. This CDR3 reads CSARPVPLREIQETQYF. CDR3 nucleotides: TGCAGTGCTAGACCCGTGCCGTTGCGGGAGATCCAAGAGACCCAGTACTTC.

The chain recombines TRBV28 with TRBJ1-1; no firm D call. Per germline, CDR1 MDHEN and CDR2 SYDVKM. Trimming took off 6 bases at V and 1 base at J, with 15 bases between the two ends. The CDR3 is 15 amino acids. In DNA, the CDR3 is TGTGCCAGCAGCCAGAGGATGACTGGGAACACTGAAGCTTTCTTT. As protein: CASSQRMTGNTEAFF.

The chain combines TRBV7-3 with TRBJ2-1; TRBD2 matches at 9 bases. V shed 4 bases and J 0 bases; nucleotides not matched to a gene: 10. Germline V CDR1 and CDR2: SGHTA, FQGTGA. The CDR3 runs 18 residues. In DNA, the CDR3 is TGTGCCAGCAGCTCCGGACCCAGCGGGGGGCGCTCCTACAATGAGCAGTTCTTC. It codes for CASSSGPSGGRSYNEQFF.

This chain connects TRBV2 to TRBJ1-1; no clear D. Per the germline V gene, CDR1 is SNHLY and CDR2 is FYNNEI. The CDR3 spans 12 residues. V lost 1 base and J lost 4, with 4 bases in between. The CDR3 here is CASSEDSTEAFF. The CDR3 nucleotides are TGTGCCAGCAGTGAAGACAGCACTGAAGCTTTCTTT. The variable domain in full, completed from reference TRBV2 and TRBJ1-1, reads EPEVTQTPSHQVTQMGQEVILRCVPISNHLYFYWYRQILGQKVEFLVSFYNNEISEKSEIFDDQFSVERPDGSNFTLKIRSTKLEDSAMYFCASSEDSTEAFFGQGTRLTVV.

This clonotype was detected only once. The chain recombines TRBV6-2 or TRBV6-3 with TRBJ2-7; D is ambiguous. Germline V lookup: CDR1 MNHEY, CDR2 SVGEGT. Between the trimmed V and J ends, which lost 5 bases and 2 bases, there was a span of 10 bases. The CDR3 has 13 residues. Here the CDR3 reads CASSPNNPYEQYF. The CDR3 nucleotides read TGTGCCAGCAGTCCCAATAATCCCTACGAGCAGTACTTC.

The chain joins TRBV19 to TRBJ1-3; D is undetermined. CDR1 and CDR2 (germline): LNHDA, SQIVND (reference sequence). The germline V and J ends were trimmed by 9 bases and 0 bases, with 6 bases remaining between them. The CDR3 contains 12 residues. The CDR3, as DNA: TGTGCCAGCCTGAGCTCTGGAAACACCATATATTTT. As protein: CASLSSGNTIYF.

This rearrangement joins TRBV19 to TRBJ2-5; tentatively, D is TRBD2 (6 bases). Germline CDR1 reads LNHDA; CDR2 reads SQIVND (reference sequence). The V end was cut by 8 bases, the J end by 9 bases, with 19 bases between. The CDR3 totals 13 residues. As DNA, the CDR3 is TGTGCCAGTCGGGAGTCTCACCTCCGGGCCCAGTACTTC. Amino acid sequence: CASRESHLRAQYF. The variable domain in full, completed from reference TRBV19 and TRBJ2-5, reads DGGITQSPKYLFRKEGQNVTLSCEQNLNHDAMYWYRQDPGQGLRLIYYSQIVNDFQKGDIAEGYSVSREKKESFPLTVTSAQKNPTAFYLCASRESHLRAQYFGPGTRLLVL.

The chain employs TRBV29-1 and TRBJ1-2; D remains unclear. Per the germline V gene, CDR1 is SQVTM and CDR2 is ANQGSEA. Trimming cost V 0 bases and J 4 bases, with 27 bases left between them. The CDR3 totals 19 residues. The CDR3 nucleotides read TGCAGCGTTGAAGATACTGGGATAGGTTCGGCGTACCAGCTCTATGGCTACACCTTC. Encoded protein: CSVEDTGIGSAYQLYGYTF.

This clonotype has just one count. CDR3 in DNA: TGCAGCGTTGAGAGTGCTTTCTTT. Translation: CSVESAFF. The genes are TRBV29-1 and TRBJ1-1; no firm D call. V was shortened by 3 bases and J by 11 bases, with 4 bases between the two germline ends. CDR3 length equals 8 residues. Germline CDR1 is SQVTM and CDR2 is ANQGSEA.

This clonotype came up once. V gene TRBV15 combines with J gene TRBJ2-7, with a tentative D call TRBD1 (7 bases). This CDR3 is built from 17 residues. CDR1 is LNHNV, CDR2 YYDKDF, per germline (reference sequence). V lost 3 bases and J 3 bases, leaving 21 bases between the germline ends. The CDR3 sequence is CATSSPRQGGGHYEQYV. DNA of the CDR3: TGTGCCACCAGCAGCCCCAGACAGGGAGGAGGGCACTACGAGCAGTACGTC.

The gene calls are TRBV28 and TRBJ2-7; D possibly corresponds to TRBD1 (7 bases). The germline CDR1 and CDR2 sequences are MDHEN and SYDVKM. V was clipped by 1 base and J by 6 bases, with 10 bases between them. This CDR3 is 13 amino acids long. This CDR3 is CASSLFQGGEQYF. CDR3 DNA: TGTGCCAGCAGTTTATTCCAGGGGGGCGAGCAGTACTTC.

The V call is TRBV16, the J call TRBJ2-5; D not resolved. V lost 2 bases, J lost 5 bases, and 9 bases lay in between. Looked up from germline, CDR1 is KGHSY and CDR2 is FQNENV. This CDR3 region has 13 residues. CDR3 sequence: CASSQEILETQYF. The CDR3 DNA sequence: TGTGCCAGCAGCCAAGAAATTCTTGAGACCCAGTACTTC.